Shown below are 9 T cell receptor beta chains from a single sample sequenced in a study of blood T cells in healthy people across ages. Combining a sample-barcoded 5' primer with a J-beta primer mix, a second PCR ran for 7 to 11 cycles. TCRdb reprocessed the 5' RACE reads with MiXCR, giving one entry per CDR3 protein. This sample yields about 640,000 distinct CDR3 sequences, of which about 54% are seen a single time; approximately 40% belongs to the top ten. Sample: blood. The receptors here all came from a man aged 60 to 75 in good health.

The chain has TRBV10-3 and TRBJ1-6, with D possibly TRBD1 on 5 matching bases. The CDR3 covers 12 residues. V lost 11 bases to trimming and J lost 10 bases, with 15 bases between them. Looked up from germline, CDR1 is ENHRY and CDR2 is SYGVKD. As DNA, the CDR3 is TGTGCCTACCGGGACGGCAGCTCACCCCTCCACTTT. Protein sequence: CAYRDGSSPLHF.

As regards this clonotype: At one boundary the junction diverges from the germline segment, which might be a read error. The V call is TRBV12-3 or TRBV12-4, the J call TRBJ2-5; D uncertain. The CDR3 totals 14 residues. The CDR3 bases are TGTGCCAGCAATTTAAACCCAGGCCAAGAGACCCAGTACTTC. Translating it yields CASNLNPGQETQYF.

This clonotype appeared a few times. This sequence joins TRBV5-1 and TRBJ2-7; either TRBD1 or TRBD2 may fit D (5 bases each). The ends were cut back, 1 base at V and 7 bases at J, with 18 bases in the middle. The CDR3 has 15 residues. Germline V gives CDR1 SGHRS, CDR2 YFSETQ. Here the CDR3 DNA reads TGCGCCAGCAGCTTGTGGGGGACCCAGGAGATAGAGCAGTACTTC. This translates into CASSLWGTQEIEQYF.

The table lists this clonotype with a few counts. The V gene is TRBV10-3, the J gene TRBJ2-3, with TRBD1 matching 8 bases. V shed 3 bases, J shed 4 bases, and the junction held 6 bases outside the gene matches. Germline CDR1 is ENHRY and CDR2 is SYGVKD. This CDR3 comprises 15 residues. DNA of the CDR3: TGTGCCATCAGTGATCAACAGGGGGTGGCAGATACGCAGTATTTT. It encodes CAISDQQGVADTQYF.

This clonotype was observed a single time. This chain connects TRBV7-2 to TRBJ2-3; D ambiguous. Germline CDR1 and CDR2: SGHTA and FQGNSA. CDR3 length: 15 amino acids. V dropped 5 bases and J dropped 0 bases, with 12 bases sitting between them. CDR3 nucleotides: TGTGCCAGCAGCCCCCGAACTGTTAGCACAGATACGCAGTATTTT. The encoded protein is CASSPRTVSTDTQYF. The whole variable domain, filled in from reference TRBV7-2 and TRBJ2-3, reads GAGVSQSPSNKVTEKGKDVELRCDPISGHTALYWYRQSLGQGLEFLIYFQGNSAPDKSGLPSDRFSAERTGGSVSTLTIQRTQQEDSAVYLCASSPRTVSTDTQYFGPGTRLTVL.

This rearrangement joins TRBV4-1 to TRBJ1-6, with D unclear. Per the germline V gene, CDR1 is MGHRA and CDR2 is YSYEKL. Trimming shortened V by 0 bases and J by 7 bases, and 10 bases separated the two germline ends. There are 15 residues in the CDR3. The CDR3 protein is CASSQEGRLNSPLHF. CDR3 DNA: TGCGCCAGCAGCCAAGAAGGGAGGTTAAATTCACCCCTCCACTTT.

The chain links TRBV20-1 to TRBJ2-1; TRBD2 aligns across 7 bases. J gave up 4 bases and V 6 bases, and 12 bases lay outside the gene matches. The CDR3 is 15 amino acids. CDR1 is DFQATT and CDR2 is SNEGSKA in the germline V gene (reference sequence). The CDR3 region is CSAPRSGEEYNEQFF. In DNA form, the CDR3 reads TGCAGTGCCCCACGAAGCGGGGAGGAATACAATGAGCAGTTCTTC.

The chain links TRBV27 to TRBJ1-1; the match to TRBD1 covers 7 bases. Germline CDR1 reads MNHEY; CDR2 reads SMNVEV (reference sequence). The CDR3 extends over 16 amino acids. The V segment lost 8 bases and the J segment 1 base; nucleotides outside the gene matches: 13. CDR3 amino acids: CASARPEGQPNTEAFF. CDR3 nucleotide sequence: TGTGCCAGCGCACGTCCAGAGGGACAGCCGAACACTGAAGCTTTCTTT.

CDR3 sequence (DNA): TGTGCCAGCAGTCGAAGTCGGGGGCGAGGGTACGAGCAGTACTTC. This sequence encodes CASSRSRGRGYEQYF. The chain combines TRBV6-6 with TRBJ2-7; tentatively, D is TRBD1 or TRBD2 (6 bases each). The CDR3 is 15 residues long. Germline values: CDR1 MNHNY, CDR2 SVGAGI (reference sequence). Trimming removed 5 bases at V and 4 bases at J, with 18 bases between.